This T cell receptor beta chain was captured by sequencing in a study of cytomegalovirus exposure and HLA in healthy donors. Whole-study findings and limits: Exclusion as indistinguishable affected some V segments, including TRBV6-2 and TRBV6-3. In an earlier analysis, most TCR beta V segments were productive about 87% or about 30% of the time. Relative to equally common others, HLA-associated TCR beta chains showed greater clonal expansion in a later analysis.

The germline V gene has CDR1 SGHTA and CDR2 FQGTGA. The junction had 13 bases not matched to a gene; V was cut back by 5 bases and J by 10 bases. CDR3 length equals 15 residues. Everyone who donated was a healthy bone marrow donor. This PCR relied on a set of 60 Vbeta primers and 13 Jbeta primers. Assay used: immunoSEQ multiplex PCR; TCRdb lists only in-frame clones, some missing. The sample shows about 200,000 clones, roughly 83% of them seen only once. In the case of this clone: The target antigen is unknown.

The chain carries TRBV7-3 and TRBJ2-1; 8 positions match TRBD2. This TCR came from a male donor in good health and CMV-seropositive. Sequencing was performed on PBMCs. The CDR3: CASSQSSGTLGEQFF. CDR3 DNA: TGTGCCAGCAGCCAGAGTAGCGGGACTCTTGGGGAGCAGTTCTTC.